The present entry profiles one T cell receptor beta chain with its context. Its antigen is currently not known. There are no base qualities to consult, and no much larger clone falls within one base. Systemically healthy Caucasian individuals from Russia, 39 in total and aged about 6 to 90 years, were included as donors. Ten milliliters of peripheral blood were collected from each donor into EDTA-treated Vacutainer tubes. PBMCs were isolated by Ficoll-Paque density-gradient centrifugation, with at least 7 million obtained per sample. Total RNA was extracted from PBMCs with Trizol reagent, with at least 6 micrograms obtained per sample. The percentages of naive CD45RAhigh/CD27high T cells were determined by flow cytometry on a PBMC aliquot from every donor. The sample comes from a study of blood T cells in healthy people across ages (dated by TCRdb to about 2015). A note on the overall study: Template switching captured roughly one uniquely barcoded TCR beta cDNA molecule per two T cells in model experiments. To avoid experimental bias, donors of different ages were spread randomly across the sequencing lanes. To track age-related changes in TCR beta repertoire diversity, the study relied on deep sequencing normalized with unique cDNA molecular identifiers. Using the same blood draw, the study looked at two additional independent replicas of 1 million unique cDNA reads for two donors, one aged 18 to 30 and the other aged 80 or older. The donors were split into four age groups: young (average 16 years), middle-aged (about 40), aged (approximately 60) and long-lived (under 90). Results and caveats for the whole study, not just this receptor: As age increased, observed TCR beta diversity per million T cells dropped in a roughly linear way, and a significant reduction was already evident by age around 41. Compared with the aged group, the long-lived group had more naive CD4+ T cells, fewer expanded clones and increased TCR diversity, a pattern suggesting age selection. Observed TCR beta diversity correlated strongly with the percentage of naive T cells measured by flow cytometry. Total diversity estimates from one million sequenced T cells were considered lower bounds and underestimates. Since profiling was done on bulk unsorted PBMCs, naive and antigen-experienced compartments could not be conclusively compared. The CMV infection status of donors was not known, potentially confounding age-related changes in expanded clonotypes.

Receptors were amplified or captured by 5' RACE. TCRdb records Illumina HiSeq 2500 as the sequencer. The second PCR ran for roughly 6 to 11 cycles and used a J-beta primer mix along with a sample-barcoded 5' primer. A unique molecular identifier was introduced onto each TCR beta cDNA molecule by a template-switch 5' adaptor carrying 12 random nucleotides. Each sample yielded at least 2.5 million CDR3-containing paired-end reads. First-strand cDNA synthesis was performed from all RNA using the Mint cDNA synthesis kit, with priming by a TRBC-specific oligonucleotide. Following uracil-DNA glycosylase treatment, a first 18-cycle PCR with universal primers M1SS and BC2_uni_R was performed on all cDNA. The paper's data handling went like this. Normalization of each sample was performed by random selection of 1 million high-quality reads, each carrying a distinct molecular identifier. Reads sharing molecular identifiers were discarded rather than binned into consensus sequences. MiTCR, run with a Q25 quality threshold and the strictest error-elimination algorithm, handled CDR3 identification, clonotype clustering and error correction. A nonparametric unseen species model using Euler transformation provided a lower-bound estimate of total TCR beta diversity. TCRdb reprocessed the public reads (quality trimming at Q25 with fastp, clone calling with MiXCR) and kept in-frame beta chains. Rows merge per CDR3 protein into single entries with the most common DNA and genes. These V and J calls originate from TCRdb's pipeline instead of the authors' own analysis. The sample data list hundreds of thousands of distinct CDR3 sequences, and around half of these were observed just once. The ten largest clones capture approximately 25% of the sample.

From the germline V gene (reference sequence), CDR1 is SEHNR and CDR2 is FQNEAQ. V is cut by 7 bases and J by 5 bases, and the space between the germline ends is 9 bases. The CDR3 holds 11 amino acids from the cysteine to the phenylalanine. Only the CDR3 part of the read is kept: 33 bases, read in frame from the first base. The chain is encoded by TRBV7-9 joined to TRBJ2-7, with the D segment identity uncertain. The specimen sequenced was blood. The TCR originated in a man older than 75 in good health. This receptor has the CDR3 CASTSMHEQYF. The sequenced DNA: TGTGCCAGCACCTCGATGCACGAGCAGTACTTC.